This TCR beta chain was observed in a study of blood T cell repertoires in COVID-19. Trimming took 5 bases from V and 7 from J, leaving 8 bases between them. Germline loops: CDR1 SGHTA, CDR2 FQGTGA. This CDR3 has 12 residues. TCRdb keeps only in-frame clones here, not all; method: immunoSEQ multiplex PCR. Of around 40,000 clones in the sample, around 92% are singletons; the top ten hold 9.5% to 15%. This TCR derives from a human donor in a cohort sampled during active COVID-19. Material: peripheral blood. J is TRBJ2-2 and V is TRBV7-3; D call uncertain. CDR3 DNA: TGTGCCAGCAGCCCGGGTGTCGGGGAGCTGTTTTTT. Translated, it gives CASSPGVGELFF.